Sequencing of this T cell receptor beta chain was carried out in a study of response to subunit inactivated influenza vaccine. Findings and limits, study-wide: Seasonal influenza vaccination, on each occasion, was suggested by the authors to recruit few new T cells.

This clonotype was counted between two and nine times. As yet, its antigen is unknown. Germline loops: CDR1 LGHDT, CDR2 YNNKEL (reference sequence). V lost 2 bases, J lost 2 bases, and 6 bases stayed unmatched. This CDR3 spans 15 amino acids. One entry per CDR3 protein, called by TCRdb with MiXCR from the RT-PCR reads. Counted here are 610,000 or so distinct CDR3 sequences, around 15% occurring once; the ten biggest clones make up 11%. The sequenced sample was PBMCs from blood, obtained approximately 12 days after vaccination. The J gene is TRBJ2-7, the V gene TRBV3-1; the match to TRBD2 covers 7 bases. The clonotype was recovered from a man aged 45-65 years who received an inactivated influenza vaccine. The CDR3 loop is CASSQRGGPTYEQYF. The CDR3 nucleotides read TGTGCCAGCAGCCAACGCGGGGGACCGACCTACGAGCAGTACTTC.